This entry is about one T cell receptor (beta chain). The target antigen is unknown. The source of the sample is a study of CXCR3-negative and CXCR3-positive naive CD8 T cells. General study points: Naive CXCR3-positive cells had TRB CDR3s more hydrophobic than those of CXCR3-negative naive cells.

UMI-labeled 5' RACE TRB cDNA libraries were prepared from the cells. After re-calling the 5' RACE reads, TCRdb lists one entry per CDR3 protein, DNA absent. This table holds under 150,000 distinct CDR3 sequences. From germline, CDR1 is MDHEN and CDR2 SYDVKM. CDR3 length: 14 amino acids. The sequence was obtained from a human donor in good health. Some clones in this sample may be carry-over from other donors' samples. The sample taken for sequencing was naive CXCR3+ CD8+ T cells from blood. Indicated subset: CD45RO-CCR7+CD27+CD95- naive CD8+ T cells expressing CXCR3 (TNR3+). The chain couples TRBV28 to TRBJ2-5; TCRdb's D call of TRBD1 is untestable without DNA. CDR3 loop: CASSLYRGQETEYF.